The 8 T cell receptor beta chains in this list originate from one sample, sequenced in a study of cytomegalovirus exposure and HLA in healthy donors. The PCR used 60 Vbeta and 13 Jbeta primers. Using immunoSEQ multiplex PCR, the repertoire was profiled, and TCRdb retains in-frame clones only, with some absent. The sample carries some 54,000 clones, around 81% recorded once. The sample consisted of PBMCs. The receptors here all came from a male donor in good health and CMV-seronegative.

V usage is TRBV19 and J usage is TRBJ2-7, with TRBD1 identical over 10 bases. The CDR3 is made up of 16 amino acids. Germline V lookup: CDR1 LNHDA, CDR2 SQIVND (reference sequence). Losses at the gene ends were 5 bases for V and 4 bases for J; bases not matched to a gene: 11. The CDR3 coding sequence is TGTGCCAGTAGTCCTGGGGGACAGGGGATGCTTTACGAGCAGTACTTC. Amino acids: CASSPGGQGMLYEQYF.

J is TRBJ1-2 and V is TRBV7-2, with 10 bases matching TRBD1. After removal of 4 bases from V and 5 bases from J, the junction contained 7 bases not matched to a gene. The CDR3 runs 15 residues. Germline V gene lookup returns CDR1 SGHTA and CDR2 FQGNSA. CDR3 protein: CASSSRQGARYGYTF. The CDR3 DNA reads TGTGCCAGCAGCTCAAGACAGGGGGCGCGGTATGGCTACACCTTC.

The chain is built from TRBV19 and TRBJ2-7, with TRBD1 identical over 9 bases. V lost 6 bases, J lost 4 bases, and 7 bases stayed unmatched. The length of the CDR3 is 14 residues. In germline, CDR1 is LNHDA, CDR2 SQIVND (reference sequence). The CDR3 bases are TGTGCCAGTAGGGAACAGGGGGCAGGATACGAGCAGTACTTC. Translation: CASREQGAGYEQYF.

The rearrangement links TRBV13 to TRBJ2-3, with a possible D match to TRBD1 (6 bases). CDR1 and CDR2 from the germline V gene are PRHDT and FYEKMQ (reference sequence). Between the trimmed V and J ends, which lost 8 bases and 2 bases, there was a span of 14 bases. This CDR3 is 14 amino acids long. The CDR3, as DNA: TGTGCCAGCGAGGCCAGGGGAGTCACAGATACGCAGTATTTT. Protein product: CASEARGVTDTQYF.

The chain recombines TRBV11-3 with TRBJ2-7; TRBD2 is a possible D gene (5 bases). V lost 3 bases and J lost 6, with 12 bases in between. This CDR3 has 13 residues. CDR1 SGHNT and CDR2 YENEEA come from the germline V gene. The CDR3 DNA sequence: TGTGCCAGCAGCTTGGGGAGTGGTGGCGAGCAGTACTTC. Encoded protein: CASSLGSGGEQYF.

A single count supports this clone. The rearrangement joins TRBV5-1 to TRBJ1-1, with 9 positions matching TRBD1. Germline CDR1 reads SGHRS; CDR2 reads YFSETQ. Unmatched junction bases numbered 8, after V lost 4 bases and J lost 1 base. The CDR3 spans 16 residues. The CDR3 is CASSGTGTGSNTEAFF. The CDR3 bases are TGCGCCAGCAGCGGTACCGGGACAGGGTCGAACACTGAAGCTTTCTTT.

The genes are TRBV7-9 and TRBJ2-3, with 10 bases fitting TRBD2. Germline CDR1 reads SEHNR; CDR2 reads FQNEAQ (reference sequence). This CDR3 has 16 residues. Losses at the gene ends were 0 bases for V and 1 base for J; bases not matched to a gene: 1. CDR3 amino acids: CASSLALAGGTDTQYF. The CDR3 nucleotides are TGTGCCAGCAGCTTAGCCCTAGCGGGGGGCACAGATACGCAGTATTTT.

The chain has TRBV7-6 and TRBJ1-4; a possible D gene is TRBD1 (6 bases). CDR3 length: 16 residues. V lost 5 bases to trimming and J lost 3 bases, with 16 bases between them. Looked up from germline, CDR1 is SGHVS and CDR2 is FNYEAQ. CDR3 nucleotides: TGTGCCAGCAGCCTCAATGAGGGACAATCTAATGAAAAACTGTTTTTT. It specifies CASSLNEGQSNEKLFF. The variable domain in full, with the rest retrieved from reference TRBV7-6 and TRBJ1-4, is GAGVSQSPRYKVTKRGQDVALRCDPISGHVSLYWYRQALGQGPEFLTYFNYEAQQDKSGLPNDRFSAERPEGSISTLTIQRTEQRDSAMYRCASSLNEGQSNEKLFFGSGTQLSVL.